This TCR beta chain comes out of a study of T cells in Graves' hyperthyroidism and ophthalmopathy. Study information: Peripheral blood was acquired at first diagnosis, ahead of any therapy whatsoever.

About this clonotype itself: The antigen remains undetermined.

Each diagnosis drew on symptoms, thyroxine, TRAb, thyroid ultrasound and orbital computed tomography findings. Extraction of PBMCs used roughly 9.4 ml of fresh peripheral blood. Whole-study results and caveats: Ophthalmopathy prediction by the model preceded onset by a median about 6 months.

With 1 base removed from V and 2 bases from J, the gap between germline ends came to 11 bases. Germline V lookup: CDR1 KGHDR, CDR2 SFDVKD. The CDR3 has 15 amino acids. TCR beta CDR3 regions were amplified from RNA. The study used the HTBI primer set for a first-round RT-PCR of the TCR CDR3. Each CDR3 protein gets one entry after TCRdb re-called the multiplex PCR reads with MiXCR. The sample has 300,000 or so distinct CDR3 sequences; around 16% are singletons. V is TRBV24-1 and J is TRBJ2-7; the D gene is possibly TRBD1 (5 bases). This clonotype was sampled from a man aged 25-45 years with Graves' hyperthyroidism. The source material was blood. The DNA of the CDR3 is TGTGCCACCAGTGATTTTCGGCGGACACCCTACGAGCAGTACTTC. Translating gives CATSDFRRTPYEQYF.